This entry features one T cell receptor beta chain sequence. The sample is drawn from a study of blood T cell repertoires in COVID-19. Libraries were prepared by immunoSEQ multiplex PCR; TCRdb keeps only in-frame clonotypes and omits some of them. The profile covers 35,000 to 45,000 clones, with around 90% appearing a single time and over 0.3% taken by the ten largest. The sequence was collected from a man in his fifties or sixties with COVID-19, enrolled during active disease. Sample: peripheral blood.

CDR3 in DNA: TGTGCCAGCAGTTTACCTAGGGGACTAGTATCAGATACGCAGTATTTT. It codes for CASSLPRGLVSDTQYF. This chain links TRBV28 with TRBJ2-3, with 8 nucleotides matching TRBD2. The germline V gene encodes CDR1 MDHEN and CDR2 SYDVKM. The CDR3 contains 16 residues. The ends lost 2 bases at V and 4 bases at J; junction bases unmatched: 8.